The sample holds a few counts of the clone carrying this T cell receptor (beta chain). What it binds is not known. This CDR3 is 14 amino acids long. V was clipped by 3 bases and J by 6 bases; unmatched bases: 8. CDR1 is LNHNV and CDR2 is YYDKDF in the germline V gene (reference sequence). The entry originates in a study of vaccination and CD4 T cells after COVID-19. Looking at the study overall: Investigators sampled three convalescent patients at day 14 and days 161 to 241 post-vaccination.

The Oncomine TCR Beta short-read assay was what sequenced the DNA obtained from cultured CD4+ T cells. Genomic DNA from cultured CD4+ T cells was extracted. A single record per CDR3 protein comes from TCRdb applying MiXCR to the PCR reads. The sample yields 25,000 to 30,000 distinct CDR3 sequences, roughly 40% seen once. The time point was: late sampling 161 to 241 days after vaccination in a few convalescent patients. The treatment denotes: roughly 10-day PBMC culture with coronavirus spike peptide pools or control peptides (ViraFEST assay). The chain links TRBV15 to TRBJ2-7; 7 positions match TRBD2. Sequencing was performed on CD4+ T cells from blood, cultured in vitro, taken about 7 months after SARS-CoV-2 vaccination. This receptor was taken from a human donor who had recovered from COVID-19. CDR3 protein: CATSRSRDYPEQYF. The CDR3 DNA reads TGTGCCACCAGCAGGAGCAGGGACTACCCCGAGCAGTACTTC.